This TCR beta chain comes out of a study of cytomegalovirus exposure and HLA in healthy donors. General observations from the study: Listed as cytomegalovirus-associated were 150 or so TCR beta chains.

This clone occurred a few times. Its antigen is currently unknown. V trimming: 6 bases; J trimming: 1 base; junction bases outside the gene matches: 10. Germline CDR1 reads MNHEY; CDR2 reads SMNVEV (reference sequence). The CDR3 contains 16 residues. Primers included in the PCR were 60 Vbeta and 13 Jbeta primers. Here immunoSEQ multiplex PCR was the method, and the copy in TCRdb shows in-frame clones only, minus some. Of around 150,000 clones listed, around 68% are singletons. Sequenced sample: PBMCs. The TCR sequence derives from a man in his thirties or forties in good health and CMV-seropositive. The chain employs TRBV27 and TRBJ1-2, with TRBD1 identical over 8 bases. The DNA for the CDR3 is TGTGCCAGCAGCAGATCCCGCGACAGGGGTAACTATGGCTACACCTTC. Protein: CASSRSRDRGNYGYTF.